The 32 T cell receptor beta chains in this list originate from one sample, sequenced in a study of cytomegalovirus exposure and HLA in healthy donors. Libraries were prepared by immunoSEQ multiplex PCR; TCRdb keeps only in-frame clonotypes and omits some of them. The repertoire holds 150,000 to 200,000 clones, with around 85% as singletons. The specimen sequenced was PBMCs. Receptor source: a man younger than 35 in good health and CMV-seropositive.

V usage is TRBV15 and J usage is TRBJ2-1; D unresolved. The ends were cut back, 3 bases at V and 3 bases at J, with 6 bases in the middle. The CDR3 runs 13 residues. Germline assignment: CDR1 LNHNV and CDR2 YYDKDF (reference sequence). The CDR3 DNA reads TGTGCCACCAGCAGCTTAAACTACAATGAGCAGTTCTTC. Residues: CATSSLNYNEQFF.

The chain has TRBV5-1 and TRBJ2-3, with 8 bases lining up with TRBD2. J lost 6 bases, V lost 3 bases, and 15 bases had no gene match. Germline CDR1 reads SGHRS; CDR2 reads YFSETQ. CDR3 length: 17 amino acids. The CDR3: CASSSDPSGSAGDTQYF. CDR3 DNA sequence: TGCGCCAGCAGCTCCGATCCTAGCGGGTCGGCTGGGGATACGCAGTATTTT.

This clone was seen a handful of times. CDR3 in amino acids: CASSLIISPGGYTF. As DNA, the CDR3 is TGTGCCAGCAGTCTGATCATAAGTCCAGGGGGCTACACCTTC. The V gene is TRBV28, the J gene TRBJ1-2; a possible D gene is TRBD1 (5 bases). Germline loops: CDR1 MDHEN, CDR2 SYDVKM. CDR3 length: 14 amino acids. With 5 bases removed from V and 8 bases from J, the gap between germline ends came to 18 bases.

This sequence joins TRBV28 and TRBJ1-6, with D possibly TRBD1 on 5 matching bases. Germline V gene sequence: CDR1 MDHEN, CDR2 SYDVKM. The V gene lost 2 bases and the J gene lost 4 bases, with 9 bases spanning the gap. The CDR3 totals 15 residues. CDR3 region: CASSLGDRYNSPLHF. In DNA, the CDR3 is TGTGCCAGCAGTTTAGGAGACAGATATAATTCACCCCTCCACTTT.

The chain combines TRBV30 with TRBJ2-6; perhaps TRBD1 as D (5 bases). The CDR3 sequence is 15 residues long. Germline values: CDR1 GTSNPN, CDR2 SVGIG (reference sequence). V was shortened by 8 bases and J by 0 bases, with 14 bases between the two germline ends. The CDR3: CARQTALSGANVLTF. CDR3 nucleotides: TGTGCCAGACAGACAGCCCTCTCTGGGGCCAACGTCCTGACTTTC.

The chain carries TRBV27 and TRBJ2-1; 7 nucleotides match TRBD1. Germline V gene lookup returns CDR1 MNHEY and CDR2 SMNVEV (reference sequence). Losses at the gene ends were 8 bases for V and 0 bases for J; bases not matched to a gene: 4. CDR3 length: 14 residues. The CDR3 here is CASRGQASYNEQFF. CDR3 coding DNA: TGTGCCAGCCGAGGACAGGCCTCCTACAATGAGCAGTTCTTC.

The gene calls are TRBV6-1 and TRBJ2-1, with 9 bases matching TRBD1. The CDR3 extends over 15 amino acids. Looked up from germline, CDR1 is MNHNS and CDR2 is SASEGT. Trimming took 3 bases from V and 12 from J; bases not matched to a gene: 12. CDR3 loop: CASSEGGTGMMGQFF. In DNA form, the CDR3 reads TGTGCCAGCAGTGAGGGGGGGACAGGGATGATGGGGCAGTTCTTC.

The chain recombines TRBV11-2 with TRBJ1-2; D may be TRBD1 (5 bases). The CDR3 runs 15 residues. CDR1 SGHAT and CDR2 FQNNGV come from the germline V gene. V dropped 1 base and J dropped 1 base, with 10 bases sitting between them. The CDR3 region has the DNA TGTGCCAGCAGCTTAGTTCAGACAGTTAACTATGGCTACACCTTC. This sequence encodes CASSLVQTVNYGYTF.

The chain combines TRBV4-1 with TRBJ2-1; 7 nucleotides agree with TRBD2. In germline, CDR1 is MGHRA, CDR2 YSYEKL. V shed 3 bases and J 2 bases; nucleotides not matched to a gene: 4. This CDR3 is 15 amino acids long. CDR3 protein: CASSHLAVPYNEQFF. The CDR3 bases are TGCGCCAGCAGCCATCTAGCGGTCCCCTACAATGAGCAGTTCTTC.

This clone was counted between two and nine times. The chain combines TRBV10-3 with TRBJ1-2; D is possibly TRBD1 (6 bases). V was shortened by 2 bases and J by 4 bases, with 11 bases between the two germline ends. CDR1 is ENHRY, CDR2 SYGVKD, per germline. The CDR3 totals 14 residues. CDR3 residues: CAISERGAGYGYTF. The DNA for the CDR3 is TGTGCCATCAGTGAGCGGGGGGCCGGCTATGGCTACACCTTC.

Concerning this clone: This sample includes further DNA sequences coding for the same CDR3. The chain carries TRBV19 and TRBJ1-1; maybe TRBD1 (6 bases). The CDR3 has 14 amino acids. Germline loops: CDR1 LNHDA, CDR2 SQIVND (reference sequence). V shed 6 bases and J shed 1 base, with 12 bases lying between them. The CDR3 DNA is TGTGCCAGTAGAGGGAGGGGGGGGAACACTGAAGCTTTCTTT. This codes for CASRGRGGNTEAFF.

This clone was picked up one time. This sequence joins TRBV18 and TRBJ1-2; 7 nucleotides agree with TRBD1. Germline CDR1 is KGHSH and CDR2 is LQKENI. The J segment lost 2 bases and the V segment lost 0 bases, leaving 6 bases of the junction unmatched. The CDR3 runs 16 residues. The CDR3 DNA follows: TGTGCCAGCTCACCACCTGTCGACAGGGTCAACTATGGCTACACCTTC. It is translated as CASSPPVDRVNYGYTF. Looking up the rest from reference TRBV18 and TRBJ1-2 gives the full variable domain: NAGVMQNPRHLVRRRGQEARLRCSPMKGHSHVYWYRQLPEEGLKFMVYLQKENIIDESGMPKERFSAEFPKEGPSILRIQQVVRGDSAAYFCASSPPVDRVNYGYTFGSGTRLTVV.

The chain recombines TRBV4-1 with TRBJ2-1; D is uncertain. CDR3 length: 16 residues. Germline assignment: CDR1 MGHRA and CDR2 YSYEKL. Trimming cost V 4 bases and J 4 bases, with 17 bases left between them. The CDR3 bases are TGCGCCAGCAGCCGCTTCTCGGCGGAGAATTACAATGAGCAGTTCTTC. It is translated as CASSRFSAENYNEQFF.

The V call is TRBV7-7, the J call TRBJ1-1; TRBD1 aligns across 7 bases. The germline CDR1 and CDR2 sequences are SSHAT and FNYEAQ (reference sequence). The trim removed 5 bases at V and 3 bases at J, leaving 3 bases unmatched. This CDR3 contains 13 residues. CDR3 sequence (DNA): TGTGCCAGCAGCCTCGACAGGGACACTGAAGCTTTCTTT. Amino acid sequence: CASSLDRDTEAFF. The full variable domain, rest sourced from reference TRBV7-7 and TRBJ1-1, is GAGVSQSPRYKVTKRGQDVTLRCDPISSHATLYWYQQALGQGPEFLTYFNYEAQPDKSGLPSDRFSAERPEGSISTLTIQRTEQRDSAMYRCASSLDRDTEAFFGQGTRLTVV.

This chain links TRBV5-1 with TRBJ2-1; 12 nucleotides agree with TRBD2. Per the germline V gene, CDR1 is SGHRS and CDR2 is YFSETQ. There are 16 residues in the CDR3. Unmatched junction bases numbered 12, after V lost 4 bases and J lost 10 bases. The DNA for the CDR3 is TGCGCCAGCAGCGACGGGACTAGCGGGCTACAATGGGAGCAGTTCTTC. Translating gives CASSDGTSGLQWEQFF.

V and J are TRBV30 and TRBJ1-1; no definite D call. Trimming removed 1 base from V and 6 bases from J, with 6 bases in between. Germline CDR1 GTSNPN, CDR2 SVGIG (reference sequence). The CDR3 contains 11 residues. The CDR3 DNA follows: TGTGCCTGGAGTGGAGGTTCTGAAGCTTTCTTT. Translating it yields CAWSGGSEAFF.

This clone appeared once. The chain carries TRBV29-1 and TRBJ2-7, with TRBD2 identical over 8 bases. This CDR3 has 11 residues. The ends lost 4 bases at V and 6 bases at J; junction bases unmatched: 2. The germline gives CDR1 SQVTM, CDR2 ANQGSEA. The CDR3 bases are TGCAGCGTTGGTCGGGAGGGCGAGCAGTACTTC. This codes for CSVGREGEQYF.

This rearrangement joins TRBV28 to TRBJ1-2; a possible D gene is TRBD1 (5 bases). V dropped 7 bases and J dropped 5 bases, with 14 bases sitting between them. The CDR3 sequence is 13 residues long. Germline CDR1 and CDR2: MDHEN and SYDVKM. Here the CDR3 DNA reads TGTGCCAGCACCATATCTGGGACTTATGGCTACACCTTC. It yields the protein CASTISGTYGYTF.

The genes are TRBV20-1 and TRBJ2-1; the match to TRBD1 covers 7 bases. Germline lookup yields CDR1 DFQATT and CDR2 SNEGSKA (reference sequence). V was pared by 5 bases and J by 8 bases, with 3 bases of the junction left unmatched. This CDR3 has 11 amino acids. CDR3 nucleotide sequence: TGCAGTGCTTCGCAGGGGGATGAGCAGTTCTTC. The encoded protein is CSASQGDEQFF.

This chain uses TRBV7-9 with TRBJ2-5; the D gene is possibly TRBD2 (6 bases). CDR1 and CDR2 (germline): SEHNR, FQNEAQ (reference sequence). The CDR3 loop spans 13 amino acids. V lost 4 bases and J 5 bases, leaving 11 bases between the germline ends. The CDR3 reads CASSWGLQETQYF. The CDR3 coding sequence is TGTGCCAGCAGCTGGGGACTTCAGGAGACCCAGTACTTC.

The V call is TRBV9, the J call TRBJ2-3, with 7 bases that match TRBD1. The CDR3 length is 15 residues. V lost 0 bases, J lost 2 bases, and 3 bases stayed unmatched. CDR1 is SGDLS and CDR2 is YYNGEE in the germline V gene. CDR3: CASSVEGGPTDTQYF. CDR3 in DNA: TGTGCCAGCAGCGTAGAAGGGGGCCCCACAGATACGCAGTATTTT. The full variable domain, in which reference TRBV9 and TRBJ2-3 provide the parts outside the CDR3, is DSGVTQTPKHLITATGQRVTLRCSPRSGDLSVYWYQQSLDQGLQFLIQYYNGEERAKGNILERFSAQQFPDLHSELNLSSLELGDSALYFCASSVEGGPTDTQYFGPGTRLTVL.

This chain links TRBV28 with TRBJ2-7; TRBD2 aligns across 10 bases. J gave up 6 bases and V 1 base, and 9 bases lay outside the gene matches. The CDR3 is 16 residues long. Germline assignment: CDR1 MDHEN and CDR2 SYDVKM. CDR3 nucleotide sequence: TGTGCCAGCAGTTTATTCGGAACTAGCGGGATCCGCGAGCAGTACTTC. As protein: CASSLFGTSGIREQYF.

Concerning this clone: The sample holds other DNA sequences that translate to the same CDR3. The V gene is TRBV7-2, the J gene TRBJ2-5, with D uncertain. This CDR3 is built from 11 residues. CDR1 and CDR2 (germline): SGHTA, FQGNSA. V lost 5 bases to trimming and J lost 5 bases, with 6 bases between them. For the CDR3, the DNA is TGTGCCAGCAGCCTATCGGAGACCCAGTACTTC. Translation gives CASSLSETQYF.

The chain couples TRBV2 to TRBJ2-7, with D possibly being TRBD2 (5 bases). The germline gives CDR1 SNHLY, CDR2 FYNNEI. CDR3 length: 10 residues. Trimming cost V 11 bases and J 6 bases, with 11 bases left between them. Written as DNA, the CDR3 is TGTGCCTCAAGAGGGCCCGAGCAGTACTTC. Translation gives CASRGPEQYF.

A note on this clone: One end of the junction is discordant with germline, which a read error may explain. The chain couples TRBV5-4 to TRBJ2-7, with TRBD2 matching 7 bases. The V gene's germline CDR1 is SGHNT and CDR2 YYREEE (reference sequence). The CDR3 is made up of 15 amino acids. For the CDR3, the DNA is TGCGCCAGCAGCCAAAGTACCTGGGGGGGATACGAGCAGTACTTC. Its protein product is CASSQSTWGGYEQYF.

This clone has only one observation. This chain connects TRBV5-1 to TRBJ2-1, with TRBD1 matching 8 bases. Germline CDR1 reads SGHRS; CDR2 reads YFSETQ. The CDR3 length is 14 residues. Unmatched junction bases numbered 5, after V lost 2 bases and J lost 7 bases. CDR3 protein: CASSLSTGVNEQFF. CDR3 coding DNA: TGCGCCAGCAGCTTATCGACAGGGGTTAATGAGCAGTTCTTC.

Here the CDR3 reads CASSPGTSPNTGELFF. For the CDR3, the DNA is TGTGCCAGCAGCCCAGGCACTAGCCCGAACACCGGGGAGCTGTTTTTT. The V and J genes are TRBV9 and TRBJ2-2; tentatively, D is TRBD2 (6 bases). V was shortened by 4 bases and J by 0 bases, with 13 bases between the two germline ends. Germline V gene lookup returns CDR1 SGDLS and CDR2 YYNGEE. This CDR3 contains 16 residues. Complete variable domain (other parts from reference TRBV9 and TRBJ2-2): DSGVTQTPKHLITATGQRVTLRCSPRSGDLSVYWYQQSLDQGLQFLIQYYNGEERAKGNILERFSAQQFPDLHSELNLSSLELGDSALYFCASSPGTSPNTGELFFGEGSRLTVL.

This CDR3 reads CASSLEANTEAFF. DNA for the CDR3: TGCGCCAGCAGCTTGGAAGCGAACACTGAAGCTTTCTTT. V usage is TRBV5-1 and J usage is TRBJ1-1; D gene unclear. Germline V lookup: CDR1 SGHRS, CDR2 YFSETQ. The CDR3 spans 13 residues. The V end lost 0 bases, the J end lost 1 base, and 4 bases lay between the germline ends.

A single count supports this clone. The gene calls are TRBV19 and TRBJ2-1; D might be TRBD2 (5 bases). Looked up from germline, CDR1 is LNHDA and CDR2 is SQIVND (reference sequence). The CDR3 is 14 residues long. Deletions cut 1 base from V and 2 bases from J, with 6 bases between. The CDR3 nucleotides are TGTGCCAGTAGTATAGGGACTCCCTACAATGAGCAGTTCTTC. Translation gives CASSIGTPYNEQFF.

The chain joins TRBV30 to TRBJ2-3, with unresolved D. The V end was cut by 0 bases, the J end by 3 bases, with 4 bases between. The CDR3 runs to 12 residues. Germline CDR1 GTSNPN, CDR2 SVGIG (reference sequence). The CDR3 DNA reads as TGTGCCTGGAGTGTAGCGACAGATACGCAGTATTTT. Translating it yields CAWSVATDTQYF.

The chain employs TRBV28 and TRBJ2-2; 8 nucleotides agree with TRBD1. V shed 3 bases, J shed 7 bases, and the junction held 10 bases outside the gene matches. The CDR3 spans 16 residues. Germline V gives CDR1 MDHEN, CDR2 SYDVKM. The CDR3 protein is CASSFTDRVMSGELFF. CDR3 bases: TGTGCCAGCAGTTTTACGGACAGGGTAATGAGCGGGGAGCTGTTTTTT. Complete variable domain (other parts from reference TRBV28 and TRBJ2-2): DVKVTQSSRYLVKRTGEKVFLECVQDMDHENMFWYRQDPGLGLRLIYFSYDVKMKEKGDIPEGYSVSREKKERFSLILESASTNQTSMYLCASSFTDRVMSGELFFGEGSRLTVL.

The chain couples TRBV10-2 to TRBJ1-1, with D possibly matching TRBD1 (5 bases). This CDR3 spans 15 amino acids. Deletions cut 5 bases from V and 0 bases from J, with 13 bases between. Germline V gene lookup returns CDR1 WSHSY and CDR2 SAAADI. The CDR3 here is CASSPRGEVNTEAFF. The CDR3 nucleotides read TGCGCCAGCAGTCCCCGGGGGGAGGTGAACACTGAAGCTTTCTTT.